These T cell receptor beta chains were read from a single sample in a study of T cells in lung cancer brain metastases. TCRdb's table, derived via immunoSEQ multiplex PCR, lists solely in-frame clones and lacks some. This table has roughly 5,000 clones, 85% to 90% appearing once. What was sequenced was tumor tissue from a brain metastasis. These receptors were taken from a woman between 45 and 65 years old with non-small cell lung cancer that had spread to the brain. Both conserved end residues are trimmed from each CDR3. The order of the fields is V gene, CDR3 length, J gene, CDR3 protein.

V: TRBV11-2; length: 13; J: TRBJ2-2; CDR3: ASSPYRPDTGELF
V: TRBV19; length: 12; J: TRBJ1-1; CDR3: ASSLDRMNTEAF
V: TRBV10-1; length: 14; J: -; CDR3: ASTIGGYTSSYEQY
V: TRBV5-1; length: 16; J: TRBJ1-1; CDR3: ASSLEWQGGSSNTEAF
V: TRBV9; length: 13; J: TRBJ1-2; CDR3: ASSLVGTGVEGYT
V: TRBV2; length: 11; J: TRBJ2-2; CDR3: ASSFANTGELF
V: TRBV9; length: 14; J: TRBJ2-7; CDR3: ASSVGDSGRGGEQY
V: TRBV7-3; length: 11; J: TRBJ2-7; CDR3: ASSLSTGDEQY
V: TRBV7-2; length: 11; J: TRBJ1-1; CDR3: ASSLDLNTEAF
V: TRBV7-2; length: 12; J: TRBJ2-1; CDR3: ASSPRLAANEQF
V: TRBV9; length: 15; J: TRBJ2-5; CDR3: ASSAGWASGSQETQY
V: TRBV7-8; length: 12; J: TRBJ1-2; CDR3: ASSSGGQPYGYT
V: TRBV7-9; length: 11; J: TRBJ2-3; CDR3: ASSSFFPDTQY
V: TRBV19; length: 14; J: TRBJ2-4; CDR3: ASSLPGGAGEYIQY
V: TRBV27; length: 12; J: TRBJ2-7; CDR3: ASSLRQLAGEQY
V: TRBV7-6; length: 11; J: TRBJ2-1; CDR3: ASSFGVRNEQF
V: TRBV27; length: 11; J: TRBJ1-5; CDR3: ASSLLGDQPQH
V: TRBV4-2; length: 15; J: TRBJ1-4; CDR3: ASSETEGGSANEKLF
V: TRBV6-5; length: 9; J: TRBJ2-1; CDR3: ASSALGEQF
V: TRBV4-3; length: 13; J: TRBJ2-2; CDR3: ASSQEGGRTGELF
V: TRBV15; length: 13; J: TRBJ1-2; CDR3: ATSRDGGTGGGYT
V: TRBV25-1; length: 9; J: TRBJ1-1; CDR3: ASSVQEQAF
V: TRBV15; length: 13; J: TRBJ1-2; CDR3: ATSFDKHPGNGYT
V: TRBV19; length: 15; J: TRBJ1-3; CDR3: ASSLLGQGLPGNTIY
V: TRBV29-1; length: 10; J: TRBJ1-1; CDR3: SVERQGLEAF
V: TRBV5-4; length: 13; J: TRBJ1-4; CDR3: ASSLGGRQRVKLF
V: TRBV19; length: 13; J: TRBJ1-1; CDR3: ASQTGETSRTEAF
V: TRBV11-2; length: 12; J: TRBJ1-2; CDR3: ASSGAGDHYGYT
V: TRBV27; length: 13; J: TRBJ1-4; CDR3: ASSFSGFANEKLF
V: TRBV6-1; length: 11; J: TRBJ2-7; CDR3: ASNFGQAYEQY
V: TRBV9; length: 14; J: TRBJ2-7; CDR3: ASSAKAGTGNDEQY
V: TRBV4-2; length: 13; J: TRBJ2-7; CDR3: ASSPGNRGGDEQY
V: TRBV9; length: 11; J: TRBJ2-3; CDR3: ASSPTAIDTQY
V: TRBV10-3; length: 11; J: TRBJ1-2; CDR3: AISPGNNYGYT
V: TRBV14; length: 13; J: TRBJ2-7; CDR3: ASSSIPGGTYEQY
V: TRBV7-9; length: 12; J: TRBJ2-1; CDR3: ASSPGLAGGEQF
V: TRBV30; length: 11; J: TRBJ2-7; CDR3: AWSGSSPYEQY
V: TRBV18; length: 14; J: TRBJ1-1; CDR3: ASSPSRTEQNTEAF